Listed below are T cell receptor beta chains from one sample, sequenced in a study of PD-L1 blockade in urothelial cancer. Produced via immunoSEQ multiplex PCR; TCRdb's table is partial and in-frame only. The table records some 66,000 clones, approximately 86% of them present only once. Sequences were derived from PBMCs, sampled around atezolizumab (anti-PD-L1) treatment. Receptor source: a man aged 55 to 70 with urothelial cancer. Each CDR3 is given with its conserved first and last residue. A D gene is named only where the DNA matches it firmly. Clone size is given for some rows only: seen once, a few or many times, or a class if the clone is expanded.

V,J,D,size,DNA,CDR3
TRBV11-3,TRBJ2-1,TRBD2,-,TGTGCCAGCAGCTCGCTAGCGGGGGGGCCCCCACGGGACAATGAGCAGTTCTTC,CASSSLAGGPPRDNEQFF
TRBV7-3,TRBJ2-5,TRBD1,-,TGTGCCAGCAGTACAGCAGGGGGTAGGGAGACCCAGTACTTC,CASSTAGGRETQYF
TRBV7-6,TRBJ2-3,-,-,TGTGCCAGCAGCCGCCGTGGGACTGGATCCACAGATACGCAGTATTTT,CASSRRGTGSTDTQYF
TRBV27,TRBJ1-5,TRBD1,-,TGTGCCACGCGGACAGGGGGCCAGCCCCAGCATTTT,CATRTGGQPQHF
TRBV5-8,TRBJ2-6,TRBD1,-,TGTGCCAGCAGCCTGGACAGGGGGCCACGCGTCCTGACTTTC,CASSLDRGPRVLTF
TRBV19,TRBJ2-5,TRBD2,-,TGTGCCAGTAGGACTAGCGCGCAAGAGACCCAGTACTTC,CASRTSAQETQYF
TRBV6-5,TRBJ2-3,TRBD1,-,TGTGCCAGCAGAGAAGGACAGGGAACGCAGTATTTT,CASREGQGTQYF
TRBV4-1,TRBJ2-1,-,-,TGCGCCAGCAGCCAGGGAGGTTACAATGAGCAGTTCTTC,CASSQGGYNEQFF
TRBV28,TRBJ1-5,-,-,TGTGCCAGCACCTCTAGGAGGGTGGGTCAGCCCCAGCATTTT,CASTSRRVGQPQHF
TRBV2,TRBJ2-6,-,-,TGTGCCAGCACTACGCGCAGGGCTGGGGCCAACGTCCTGACTTTC,CASTTRRAGANVLTF
TRBV5-4,TRBJ2-3,-,once,TGTGCCAGCAGCTTGGCCCAGGGTCCAGATACGCAGTATTTT,CASSLAQGPDTQYF
TRBV7-9,TRBJ2-7,-,once,TGTGCCAGCAGCTTAGGGATTGGGCAGGAGGACTACGAGCAGTACTTC,CASSLGIGQEDYEQYF
TRBV29-1,TRBJ1-1,-,-,TGCAGCGTTGACCAGGGGAACACTGAAGCTTTCTTT,CSVDQGNTEAFF
TRBV5-4,TRBJ1-2,TRBD1,-,TGTGCCAGCAGCTCCCCATCACCAGGGGGGCAGGGCTACACCTTC,CASSSPSPGGQGYTF
TRBV5-1,TRBJ2-2,TRBD1,-,TGCGCCAGCAGCTTGGCGACAGGGGCCGGGGAGCTGTTTTTT,CASSLATGAGELFF
TRBV6-6,TRBJ1-2,-,-,TGTGCCAGCAGTTACCATATAGCAGGGGACTATGGCTACACCTTC,CASSYHIAGDYGYTF
TRBV19,TRBJ2-1,TRBD1,-,TGTGCCAGTACCCCCGGGACAGGAGTTTTCGGTGAGCAGTTCTTC,CASTPGTGVFGEQFF
TRBV30,TRBJ2-3,TRBD2,-,TGTGCCTGGACTGGGGGACTAGCGACAGATACGCAGTATTTT,CAWTGGLATDTQYF
TRBV28,TRBJ1-2,-,-,TGTGCCAGCAGACCAGAGGGAATGTACTATGGCTACACCTTC,CASRPEGMYYGYTF
TRBV14,TRBJ1-2,-,-,TGTGCCAGCAGCCAAGAAGACTCCTATGGCTACACCTTC,CASSQEDSYGYTF
TRBV7-9,TRBJ2-5,TRBD2,-,TGTGCCAGCAGCTTTTCGCTAGCGGGGGCGCGGGGGGAGACCCAGTACTTC,CASSFSLAGARGETQYF
TRBV10-1,TRBJ2-7,TRBD2,-,TGCGCCAGCTTACGACTAGCGGGGTGGGGAGGCTACGAGCAGTACTTC,CASLRLAGWGGYEQYF
TRBV18,TRBJ1-1,TRBD1,-,TGTGCCACCATCCAGGACAGGGGAACAGTTGCCACTGAAGCTTTCTTT,CATIQDRGTVATEAFF
TRBV6-5,TRBJ1-2,TRBD1,-,TGTGCCAGCAAGTGGACAGGGGCCGGCGGCTACACCTTC,CASKWTGAGGYTF
TRBV27,TRBJ2-2,TRBD1,-,TGTGCCAGCAGTTTATCAGGGACAGGGGCCGGGGAGCTGTTTTTT,CASSLSGTGAGELFF
TRBV7-2,TRBJ2-3,TRBD2,-,TGTGCCAGCAGCTTAGGAGCTAGCGGGGGGACAGATACGCAGTATTTT,CASSLGASGGTDTQYF
TRBV5-1,TRBJ1-1,TRBD1,-,TGCGCCAGCAGCTTCGGACAGGGGAGCACTGAAGCTTTCTTT,CASSFGQGSTEAFF
TRBV5-1,TRBJ1-2,-,-,TGCGCCAGCAGCTTAGAGAAAAACTATGGCTACACCTTC,CASSLEKNYGYTF
TRBV30,TRBJ1-3,-,-,TGTGCCTGGGGATTACAGGGTTTGAGCACTGGAAACACCATATATTTT,CAWGLQGLSTGNTIYF
TRBV6-5,TRBJ2-7,TRBD1,few,TGTGCCAGCAGTGGGGACAGGTCATCCTACGAGCAGTACTTC,CASSGDRSSYEQYF
TRBV7-3,TRBJ2-2,TRBD1,-,TGTGCCAGCAGCCTTCGGACAGGGAATTTCCCCGGGGAGCTGTTTTTT,CASSLRTGNFPGELFF
TRBV11-3,TRBJ2-1,TRBD1,-,TGTGCCAGCAGCCTAGGGACAGGGGGTAATCAGTTCTTC,CASSLGTGGNQFF
TRBV6-5,TRBJ2-1,-,-,TGTGCCAGCAGTTACTCGGCGGCCCTCGATGAGCAGTTCTTC,CASSYSAALDEQFF
TRBV5-4,TRBJ2-7,-,-,TGTGCCAGCAGCTTTCAGGGGCGGTACGAGCAGTACTTC,CASSFQGRYEQYF
TRBV10-2,TRBJ2-5,-,once,TGCGCCAGCAGTGAGATAGCAGATCAAGAGACCCAGTACTTC,CASSEIADQETQYF
TRBV4-3,TRBJ2-7,-,once,TGCGCCAGCAGCCAAGATATTGCGAGCTCCTACGAGCAGTACTTC,CASSQDIASSYEQYF
TRBV6-5,TRBJ2-2,-,-,TGTGCCACCTCGTCGCATCTAACCGGGGAGCTGTTTTTT,CATSSHLTGELFF
TRBV6-1,TRBJ1-2,-,-,TGTGCCAGCAGTGACAGGGGTTATGGCTACACCTTC,CASSDRGYGYTF
TRBV23-1,TRBJ2-1,TRBD1,-,TGCGCCAGCAGTCAACGGACAGGTTGCTACTACAATGAGCAGTTCTTC,CASSQRTGCYYNEQFF
TRBV5-4,TRBJ2-2,TRBD1,-,TGTGCCAGCAGCTATCAGGGGGCGCGGACCGGGGAGCTGTTTTTT,CASSYQGARTGELFF
TRBV5-1,TRBJ1-2,-,few,TGCGCCAGCAGCTTGGGGCAGTTCTATGGCTACACCTTC,CASSLGQFYGYTF
TRBV27,TRBJ1-1,-,-,TGTGCCAGCAGGCGCGAACAGGGAACCCTGGCTGAAGCTTTCTTT,CASRREQGTLAEAFF
TRBV5-1,TRBJ2-1,TRBD2,-,TGCGCCAGCAGCTCGGGACTAGGGAGGGGCTCCTACAATGAGCAGTTCTTC,CASSSGLGRGSYNEQFF
TRBV7-3,TRBJ1-1,-,-,TGTGCCAGCAGCCCCATTATTGGGCCAGGCACTGAAGCTTTCTTT,CASSPIIGPGTEAFF
TRBV6-5,TRBJ1-2,TRBD1,-,TGTGCCATCTGGGACAGGGCCTCCCTCTATGGCTACACCTTC,CAIWDRASLYGYTF
TRBV14,TRBJ1-2,TRBD1,once,TGTGCCAGCAGCCAAGACCCAGGGGGCGCAGTTAAAGGCTACACCTTC,CASSQDPGGAVKGYTF
TRBV18,TRBJ1-5,-,few,TGTGCCAGCTCACCACGGGGGGAAACGTGGGGCCTTAGCAATCAGCCCCAGCATTTT,CASSPRGETWGLSNQPQHF
TRBV27,TRBJ1-6,-,-,TGTGCCAGCAGTACCGGGACATACTATAATTCACCCCTCCACTTT,CASSTGTYYNSPLHF
TRBV6-6,TRBJ2-7,TRBD2,-,TGTGCCAGCAGACAGACTAGCGGGGGGGCCTACGAGCAGTACTTC,CASRQTSGGAYEQYF
TRBV6-5,TRBJ1-1,TRBD1,-,TGTGCCAGCAGAAGGACAGGGGTGAACACTGAAGCTTTCTTT,CASRRTGVNTEAFF
TRBV30,TRBJ1-2,-,-,TGTGCCTGGAGGTTCCGGGGAGGGGATGGCTACACCTTC,CAWRFRGGDGYTF
TRBV6-1,TRBJ2-5,-,-,TGTGCCAGCAGTGGCCAACGGGGAGAGACCCAGTACTTC,CASSGQRGETQYF
TRBV10-3,TRBJ2-1,-,-,TGTGCCATCAGTGAGTTGGGCGATGAGCAGTTCTTC,CAISELGDEQFF
TRBV19,TRBJ1-1,-,-,TGTGCCAGTAGTATAGATCGGGTAGTCGGGGCTGAAGCTTTCTTT,CASSIDRVVGAEAFF